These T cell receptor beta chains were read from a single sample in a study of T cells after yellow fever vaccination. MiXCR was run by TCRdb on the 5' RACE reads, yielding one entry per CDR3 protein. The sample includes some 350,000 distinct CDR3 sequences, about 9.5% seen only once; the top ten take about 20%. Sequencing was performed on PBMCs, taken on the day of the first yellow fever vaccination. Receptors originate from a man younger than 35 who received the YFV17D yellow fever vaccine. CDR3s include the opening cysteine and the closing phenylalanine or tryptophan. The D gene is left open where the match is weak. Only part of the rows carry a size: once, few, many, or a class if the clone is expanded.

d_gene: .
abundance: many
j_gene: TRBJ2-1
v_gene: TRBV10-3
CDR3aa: CAISESTHEQFF
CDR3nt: TGTGCCATCAGTGAGTCGACCCATGAGCAGTTCTTC

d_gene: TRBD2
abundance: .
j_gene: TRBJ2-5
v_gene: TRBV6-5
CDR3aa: CASVSGGETQYF
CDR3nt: TGTGCCAGCGTCTCGGGAGGGGAGACCCAGTACTTC

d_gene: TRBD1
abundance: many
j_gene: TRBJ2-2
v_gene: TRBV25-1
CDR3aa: CASSSAGGQGSGELFF
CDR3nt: TGTGCCAGCAGTTCGGCAGGGGGCCAAGGGTCCGGGGAGCTGTTTTTT

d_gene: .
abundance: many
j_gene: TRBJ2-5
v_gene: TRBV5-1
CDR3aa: CASSPARETQYF
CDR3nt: TGCGCCAGCAGCCCGGCTCGGGAGACCCAGTACTTC

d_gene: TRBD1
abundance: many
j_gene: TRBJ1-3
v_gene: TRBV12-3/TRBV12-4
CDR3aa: CASSSTGAGNTIYF
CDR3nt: TGTGCCAGCAGTTCGACAGGGGCTGGAAACACCATATATTTT

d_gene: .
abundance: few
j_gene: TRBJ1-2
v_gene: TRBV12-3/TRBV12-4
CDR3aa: CASSQGGRGYGYTF
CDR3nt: TGTGCCAGCAGTCAGGGAGGCAGGGGATATGGCTACACCTTC

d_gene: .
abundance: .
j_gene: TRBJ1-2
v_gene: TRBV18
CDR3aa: CASSPPGPPYGYTF
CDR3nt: TGTGCCAGCTCACCACCGGGACCGCCCTATGGCTACACCTTC

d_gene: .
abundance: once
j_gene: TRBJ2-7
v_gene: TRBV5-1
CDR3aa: CASSLKATPSYEQYF
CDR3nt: TGCGCCAGCAGCTTGAAAGCGACCCCCTCCTACGAGCAGTACTTC

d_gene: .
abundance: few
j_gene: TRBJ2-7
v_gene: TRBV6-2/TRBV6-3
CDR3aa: CASSYEDSSLYEQYF
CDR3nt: TGTGCCAGCAGTTACGAGGACAGTTCCCTCTACGAGCAGTACTTC

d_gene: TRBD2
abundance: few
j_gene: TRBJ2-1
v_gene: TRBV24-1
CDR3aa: CATSEMKSGGWNEQFF
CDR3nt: TGTGCCACCAGTGAGATGAAGAGCGGGGGATGGAATGAGCAGTTCTTC

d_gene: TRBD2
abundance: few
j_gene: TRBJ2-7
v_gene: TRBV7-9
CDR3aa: CASSLAGGEREQYF
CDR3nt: TGTGCCAGCAGCTTGGCCGGGGGGGAGCGCGAGCAGTACTTC

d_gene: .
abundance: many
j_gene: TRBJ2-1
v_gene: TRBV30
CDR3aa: CAWSVRWGNEQFF
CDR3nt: TGTGCCTGGAGTGTACGTTGGGGTAATGAGCAGTTCTTC

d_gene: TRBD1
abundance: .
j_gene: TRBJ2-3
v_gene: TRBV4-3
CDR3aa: CASSQAPGTGRGGTQYF
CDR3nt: TGCGCCAGCAGCCAAGCCCCGGGGACAGGGAGAGGAGGTACGCAGTATTTT

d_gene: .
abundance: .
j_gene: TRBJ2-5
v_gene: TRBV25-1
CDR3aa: CASSGDVETQYF
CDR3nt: TGTGCCAGCAGTGGCGATGTGGAGACCCAGTACTTC

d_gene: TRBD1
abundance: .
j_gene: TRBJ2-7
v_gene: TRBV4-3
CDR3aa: CASSQASRGRTYEQYF
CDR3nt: TGCGCCAGCAGCCAAGCAAGCAGGGGGCGCACCTACGAGCAGTACTTC

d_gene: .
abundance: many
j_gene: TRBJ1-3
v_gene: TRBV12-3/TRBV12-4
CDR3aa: CASSLWSSGNTIYF
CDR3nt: TGTGCCAGCAGTTTATGGAGCTCTGGAAACACCATATATTTT

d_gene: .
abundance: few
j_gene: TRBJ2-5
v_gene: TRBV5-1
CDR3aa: CASSPFSTSGEQETQYF
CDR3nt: TGCGCCAGCAGCCCATTTTCGACCTCAGGGGAACAAGAGACCCAGTACTTC

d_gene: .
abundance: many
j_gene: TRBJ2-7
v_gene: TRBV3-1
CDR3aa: CASSQEEEGETYEQYF
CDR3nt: TGTGCCAGCAGCCAAGAGGAAGAAGGGGAGACCTACGAGCAGTACTTC

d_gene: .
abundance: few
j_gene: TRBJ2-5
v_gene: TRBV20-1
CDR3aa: CSARVRPSWYQETQYF
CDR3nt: TGCAGTGCTAGAGTTCGCCCTAGTTGGTACCAAGAGACCCAGTACTTC

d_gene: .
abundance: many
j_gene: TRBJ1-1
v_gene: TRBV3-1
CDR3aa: CASSQRSEAFF
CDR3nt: TGTGCCAGCAGCCAAAGGAGTGAAGCTTTCTTT

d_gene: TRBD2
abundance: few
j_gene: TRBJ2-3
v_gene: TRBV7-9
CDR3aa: CARGTSGTDTQYF
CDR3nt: TGTGCCAGGGGGACTAGCGGCACAGATACGCAGTATTTT

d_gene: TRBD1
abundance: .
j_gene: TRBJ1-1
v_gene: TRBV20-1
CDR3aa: CSASGTVMNTEAFF
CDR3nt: TGCAGTGCTAGCGGGACAGTCATGAACACTGAAGCTTTCTTT

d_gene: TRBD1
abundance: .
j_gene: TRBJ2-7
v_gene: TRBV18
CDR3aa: CASSLVGQGPGEQYF
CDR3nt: TGTGCCAGCTCACTGGTGGGACAGGGGCCCGGGGAGCAGTACTTC

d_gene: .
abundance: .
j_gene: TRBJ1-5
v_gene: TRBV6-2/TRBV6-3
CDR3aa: CASSYELGLQPQHF
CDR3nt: TGTGCCAGCAGTTACGAGCTAGGCCTACAGCCCCAGCATTTT

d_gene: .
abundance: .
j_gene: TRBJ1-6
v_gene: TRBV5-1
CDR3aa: CASSFEDGGPYSPLHF
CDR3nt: TGCGCCAGCAGCTTCGAGGACGGAGGCCCTTATTCACCCCTCCACTTT

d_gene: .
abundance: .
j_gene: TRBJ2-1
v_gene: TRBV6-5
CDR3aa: CASSYSSYNEQFF
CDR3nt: TGTGCCAGCAGTTACTCCAGTTACAATGAGCAGTTCTTC

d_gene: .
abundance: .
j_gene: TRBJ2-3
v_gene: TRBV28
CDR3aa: CAISSPGLVTDTQYF
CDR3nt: TGTGCCATCAGTTCACCGGGACTCGTCACAGATACGCAGTATTTT

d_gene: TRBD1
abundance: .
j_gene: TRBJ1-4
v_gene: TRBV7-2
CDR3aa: CASGKDRGHYEKLFF
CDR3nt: TGTGCCAGCGGGAAGGACAGGGGGCATTATGAAAAACTGTTTTTT

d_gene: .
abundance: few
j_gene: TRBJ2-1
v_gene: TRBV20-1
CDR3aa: CSLGGGPNYNEQFF
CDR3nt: TGCAGCCTGGGGGGCGGCCCTAACTACAATGAGCAGTTCTTC

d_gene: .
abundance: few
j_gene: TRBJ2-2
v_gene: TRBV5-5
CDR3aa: CASRGQYNTGELFF
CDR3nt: TGTGCCAGCAGAGGACAGTATAACACCGGGGAGCTGTTTTTT

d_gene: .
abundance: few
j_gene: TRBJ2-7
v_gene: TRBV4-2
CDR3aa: CASSPRQENYEQYF
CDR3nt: TGTGCCAGCAGTCCTAGACAGGAAAACTACGAGCAGTACTTC

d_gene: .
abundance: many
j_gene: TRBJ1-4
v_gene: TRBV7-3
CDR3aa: CASSLTSGGSELFF
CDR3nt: TGTGCCAGCAGCTTAACTTCGGGAGGGAGTGAACTGTTTTTT

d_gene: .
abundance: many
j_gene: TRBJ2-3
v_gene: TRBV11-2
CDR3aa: CASSLAGGRTQYF
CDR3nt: TGTGCCAGCAGCTTAGCTGGCGGTCGTACGCAGTATTTT

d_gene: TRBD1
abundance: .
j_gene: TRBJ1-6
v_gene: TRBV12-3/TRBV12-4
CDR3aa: CASRPTGQNSPLHF
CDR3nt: TGTGCCAGCAGACCAACGGGACAGAATTCACCCCTCCACTTT

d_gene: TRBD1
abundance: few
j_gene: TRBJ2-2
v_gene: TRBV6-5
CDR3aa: CASSYSRTGGNTGELFF
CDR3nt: TGTGCCAGCAGTTACTCTAGGACAGGGGGAAACACCGGGGAGCTGTTTTTT

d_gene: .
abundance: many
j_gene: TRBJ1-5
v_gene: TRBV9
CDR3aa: CASGKGGVGNQPQHF
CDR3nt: TGTGCCAGCGGGAAAGGGGGGGTGGGCAATCAGCCCCAGCATTTT

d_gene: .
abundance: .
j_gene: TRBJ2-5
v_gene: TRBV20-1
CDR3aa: CSAKGPETQYF
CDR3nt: TGCAGTGCTAAAGGGCCTGAGACCCAGTACTTC

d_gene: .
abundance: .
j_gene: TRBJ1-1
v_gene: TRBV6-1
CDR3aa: CASSPNSGAEAFF
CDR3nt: TGTGCCAGCAGCCCCAACTCTGGGGCTGAAGCTTTCTTT

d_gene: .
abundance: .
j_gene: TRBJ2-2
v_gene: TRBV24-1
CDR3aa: CATSDGGTNTGELFF
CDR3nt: TGTGCCACCAGTGATGGTGGGACAAACACCGGGGAGCTGTTTTTT

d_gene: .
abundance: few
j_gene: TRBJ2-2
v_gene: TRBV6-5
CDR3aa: CASSVLAMAGELFF
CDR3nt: TGTGCCAGCAGTGTACTAGCAATGGCCGGGGAGCTGTTTTTT

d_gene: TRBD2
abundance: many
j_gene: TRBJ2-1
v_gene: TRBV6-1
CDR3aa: CATHRAGEDEQFF
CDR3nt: TGTGCCACCCACCGGGCGGGGGAGGATGAGCAGTTCTTC

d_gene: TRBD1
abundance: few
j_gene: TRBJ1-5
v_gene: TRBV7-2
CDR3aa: CASSYRGPDQPQHF
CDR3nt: TGTGCCAGCAGCTACAGGGGCCCCGACCAGCCCCAGCATTTT

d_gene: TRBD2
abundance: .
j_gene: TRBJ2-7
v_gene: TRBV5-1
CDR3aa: CASNPRGGDHEQYF
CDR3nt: TGCGCCAGCAACCCTCGGGGGGGGGACCACGAGCAGTACTTC

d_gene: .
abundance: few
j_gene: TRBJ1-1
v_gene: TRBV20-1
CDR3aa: CSARDAQGSTEAFF
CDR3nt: TGCAGTGCTAGAGATGCCCAGGGCAGCACTGAAGCTTTCTTT

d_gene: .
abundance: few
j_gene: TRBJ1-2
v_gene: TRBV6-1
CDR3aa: CASSEARRDGYGYTF
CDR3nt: TGTGCCAGCAGTGAAGCGCGAAGAGACGGCTATGGCTACACCTTC

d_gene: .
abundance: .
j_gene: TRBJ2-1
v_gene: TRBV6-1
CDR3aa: CASSEFAEQVPYNEQFF
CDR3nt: TGTGCCAGCAGTGAATTCGCAGAACAGGTGCCTTACAATGAGCAGTTCTTC

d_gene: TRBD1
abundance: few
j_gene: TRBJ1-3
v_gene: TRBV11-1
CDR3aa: CASSLGTWTGSSQSPGNTIYF
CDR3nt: TGTGCCAGCAGCTTAGGGACGTGGACAGGGAGCTCCCAATCCCCCGGAAACACCATATATTTT

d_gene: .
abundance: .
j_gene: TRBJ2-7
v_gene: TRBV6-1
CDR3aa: CASSDQWTSYEQYF
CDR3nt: TGTGCCAGCAGTGACCAGTGGACCTCCTACGAGCAGTACTTC

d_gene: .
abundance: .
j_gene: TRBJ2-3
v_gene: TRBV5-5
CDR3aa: CASSLAFGLHTDTQYF
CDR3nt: TGTGCCAGCAGCTTGGCCTTCGGACTTCACACAGATACGCAGTATTTT

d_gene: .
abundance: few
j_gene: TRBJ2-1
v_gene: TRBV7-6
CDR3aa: CASSLWQGVGEQFF
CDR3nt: TGTGCCAGCAGCTTATGGCAGGGTGTTGGTGAGCAGTTCTTC

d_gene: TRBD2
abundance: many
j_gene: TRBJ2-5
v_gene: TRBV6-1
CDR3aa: CASSKRLAGWETQYF
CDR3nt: TGTGCCAGCAGTAAAAGACTAGCGGGCTGGGAGACCCAGTACTTC

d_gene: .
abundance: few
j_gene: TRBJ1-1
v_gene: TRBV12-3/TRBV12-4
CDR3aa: CASSPSGAEAFF
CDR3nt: TGTGCCAGCAGCCCTAGCGGGGCTGAAGCTTTCTTT

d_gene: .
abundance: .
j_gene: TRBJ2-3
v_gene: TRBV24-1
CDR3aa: CATSEWSDTQYF
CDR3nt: TGTGCCACCAGTGAGTGGTCAGATACGCAGTATTTT

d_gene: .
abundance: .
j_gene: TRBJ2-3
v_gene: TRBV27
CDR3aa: CASRWTSTDTQYF
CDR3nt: TGTGCCAGCAGATGGACGTCTACAGATACGCAGTATTTT

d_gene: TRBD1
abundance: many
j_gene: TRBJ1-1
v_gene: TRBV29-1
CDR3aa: CSVQDTGGAITEAFF
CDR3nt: TGCAGCGTCCAAGACACAGGGGGGGCGATCACTGAAGCTTTCTTT

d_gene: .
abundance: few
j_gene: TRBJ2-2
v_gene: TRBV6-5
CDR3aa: CASSYRAGDGELFF
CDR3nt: TGTGCCAGCAGTTACAGGGCCGGGGACGGGGAGCTGTTTTTT

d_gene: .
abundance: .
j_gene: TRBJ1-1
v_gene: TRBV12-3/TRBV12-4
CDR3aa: CASRFSSKAFF
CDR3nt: TGTGCCAGCAGATTCTCTAGTAAAGCTTTCTTT

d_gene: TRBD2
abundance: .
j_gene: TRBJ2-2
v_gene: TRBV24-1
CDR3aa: CATSDWTSGSGELFF
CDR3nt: TGTGCCACCAGTGATTGGACTAGCGGGTCCGGGGAGCTGTTTTTT

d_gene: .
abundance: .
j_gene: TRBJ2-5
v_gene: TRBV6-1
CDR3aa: CASRGGSGAPETQYF
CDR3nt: TGTGCCAGCCGGGGCGGGTCGGGGGCTCCTGAGACCCAGTACTTC